This T cell receptor (beta chain) was recovered during a study of response to subunit inactivated influenza vaccine. Study-wide results and limits: Authors proposed each seasonal influenza vaccination draws in few new T cells.

A note on this clonotype: The antigen remains unidentified.

TCRdb passed the RT-PCR reads through MiXCR, listing each CDR3 protein once. The top ten clones hold approximately 10% of a sample with about 570,000 distinct CDR3 sequences, around 10% of them seen once. Germline-derived CDR1 and CDR2 are LNHDA and SQIVND (reference sequence). The CDR3 is 15 amino acids. Trimming shortened V by 5 bases and J by 0 bases, and 11 bases separated the two germline ends. These data also featured in a second study, about T cells expressing NK-cell markers. That paper states: As the method of synthesis, 5'RACE template switching with UMIs yielded TCR beta cDNA. Sorted CD3+CD56-NKG2C+, CD3+CD56+NKG2C- and CD3+CD56+NKG2C+ T cells were the source of the TCR beta repertoires. Seven HCMV-seropositive donors and one seronegative donor made up the eight sequenced donors. Several of the donors also had these clonotypes leading their CD3+CD56-NKG2C+ fraction.

This TCR was sampled from a man in his fifties or sixties who received an inactivated influenza vaccine. This chain uses TRBV19 with TRBJ1-5; tentative D call: TRBD1 (6 bases). The material was PBMCs from blood, obtained on the day of vaccination. The CDR3 region is CASSWTAYSNQPQHF. CDR3 coding DNA: TGTGCCAGTAGTTGGACAGCTTATAGCAATCAGCCCCAGCATTTT.